Listed below are T cell receptor beta chains from one sample, sequenced in a study of response to subunit inactivated influenza vaccine. A single record per CDR3 protein comes from TCRdb applying MiXCR to the RT-PCR reads. Of about 500,000 distinct CDR3 sequences in the sample, around 13% were seen once. The sample here was PBMCs from blood, taken roughly 6 weeks after vaccination. The receptor source for this set is a man aged 50-60 years who received an inactivated influenza vaccine. CDR3s include the opening cysteine and the closing phenylalanine or tryptophan. The order of the fields is CDR3 DNA, CDR3 protein, D gene, clone size, V gene, J gene. A D gene is named only where the DNA matches it firmly. Expanded clones get a size class; other rows say once, few or many, or leave the size out.

TGTGCCAGCAGTCGGGCCGGCGGGGTTAATGAAAAACTGTTTTTT	CASSRAGGVNEKLFF	NA	few	TRBV12-3/TRBV12-4	TRBJ1-4
TGTGCCAGCAGCTTAGATCAGGGCAAATACAATGAGCAGTTCTTC	CASSLDQGKYNEQFF	NA	NA	TRBV11-2	TRBJ2-1
TGTGCCAGCAGTTTAGAGGGACAGAGATACTACGAGCAGTACTTC	CASSLEGQRYYEQYF	TRBD1	NA	TRBV28	TRBJ2-7
TGTGCCAGCAGCCAAGCCCCGGACACCATATATTTT	CASSQAPDTIYF	NA	many	TRBV14	TRBJ1-3
TGTGCCAGCAGCCTCGAGCGGGGGCGGGGAGATACGCAGTATTTT	CASSLERGRGDTQYF	TRBD2	few	TRBV9	TRBJ2-3
TGCAGTGCTAAGTGGTTAGCGGCCAACACAGATACGCAGTATTTT	CSAKWLAANTDTQYF	NA	many	TRBV20-1	TRBJ2-3
TGTGCCAGCAGGCCGGGACCCCTAACCTACGAGCAGTACTTC	CASRPGPLTYEQYF	NA	NA	TRBV28	TRBJ2-7
TGTGCCAGCAGCCGTACAGGGGATTCACCCCTCCACTTT	CASSRTGDSPLHF	TRBD1	NA	TRBV7-9	TRBJ1-6
TGCGCCAGCGAGCGGAACTCCCTTGGAGATACGCAGTATTTT	CASERNSLGDTQYF	NA	few	TRBV5-1	TRBJ2-3
TGTGCCACCAATCTTGCCCACCCCAATGAGCAGTTCTTC	CATNLAHPNEQFF	NA	NA	TRBV2	TRBJ2-1
TGCGCCAGCAGCTGGGCCTCATCCGCTACCTACGAGCAGTACTTC	CASSWASSATYEQYF	NA	few	TRBV5-1	TRBJ2-7
TGCGCCAGCAGCGCCGACAGGGCTGGGGTGAATGAGCAGTTCTTC	CASSADRAGVNEQFF	TRBD1	NA	TRBV5-1	TRBJ2-1
TGTGCCAGCAGCTTCCGGACAGGGGAACACGAGCAGTACTTC	CASSFRTGEHEQYF	TRBD1	NA	TRBV5-5	TRBJ2-7
TGTGCCAGCAGTCCCTACGCGGCGGGGGTGAACACCGGGGAGCTGTTTTTT	CASSPYAAGVNTGELFF	TRBD2	many	TRBV12-3/TRBV12-4	TRBJ2-2
TGTGCCAGCACCCAAGGGACAGCCTACGAGCAGTACTTC	CASTQGTAYEQYF	TRBD1	NA	TRBV7-9	TRBJ2-7
TGTGCCAGCAGTTTACAAGGACGCGATCAGCCCCAGCATTTT	CASSLQGRDQPQHF	NA	few	TRBV12-3/TRBV12-4	TRBJ1-5
TGCGCCAGCAGCGCCACAGTCGGGACAGGGAGTGAAAAACTGTTTTTT	CASSATVGTGSEKLFF	TRBD1	NA	TRBV5-1	TRBJ1-4
TGTGCTAGCAGCCAGAACAAAGAGACCCAGTACTTC	CASSQNKETQYF	NA	few	TRBV7-7	TRBJ2-5
TGCAGTGCTACGGCCGGGACTAGCGGGGGTCTGGACGAGCAGTACTTC	CSATAGTSGGLDEQYF	TRBD2	many	TRBV20-1	TRBJ2-7
TGCAGTGCCCCGGGGACAGCCAATTCCTACACCTTC	CSAPGTANSYTF	TRBD1	few	TRBV20-1	TRBJ1-2
TGTGCCAGCAGTTACGGATTGGAGGGGCCGGGCGGCTACACCTTC	CASSYGLEGPGGYTF	NA	few	TRBV6-5	TRBJ1-2
TGCAGTGCTAGAATGCGTGGCAGGGTAGTTGAAGAGACCCAGTACTTC	CSARMRGRVVEETQYF	NA	NA	TRBV20-1	TRBJ2-5